These 25 T cell receptor beta chains were all obtained from the same sample, sequenced in a study of cytomegalovirus exposure and HLA in healthy donors. The data were produced by immunoSEQ multiplex PCR, yet TCRdb's version contains in-frame clones alone and is incomplete. The profile shows over 150,000 clones, 80% to 90% of them singletons. Specimen: PBMCs. The source is a woman in her 30s in good health and CMV-seronegative.

The chain employs TRBV28 and TRBJ2-3, with TRBD1 as a possible D gene (6 bases). Germline CDR1 reads MDHEN; CDR2 reads SYDVKM. The CDR3 is made up of 14 amino acids. Trimming cost V 2 bases and J 0 bases, with 6 bases left between them. CDR3 in amino acids: CASSLTGSTDTQYF. The CDR3 nucleotides are TGTGCCAGCAGTTTAACAGGGAGCACAGATACGCAGTATTTT.

The rearrangement joins TRBV19 to TRBJ1-5; D is unresolved. Germline V CDR1 and CDR2: LNHDA, SQIVND (reference sequence). The CDR3 runs to 13 residues. Trimming removed 1 base at V and 11 bases at J, with 12 bases between. The CDR3 nucleotides read TGTGCCAGTAGTATAGGGAGTTGGACCGCCCAGCATTTT. This codes for CASSIGSWTAQHF.

V is TRBV28 and J is TRBJ1-1, with D unresolved. CDR1 MDHEN and CDR2 SYDVKM come from the germline V gene. The CDR3 loop spans 13 amino acids. With 8 bases removed from V and 3 bases from J, the gap between germline ends came to 13 bases. The CDR3 bases are TGTGCCAGCGGACCGGAAGGGTACACTGAAGCTTTCTTT. Its translation is CASGPEGYTEAFF.

The genes are TRBV4-1 and TRBJ2-1; 11 nucleotides align to TRBD2. The CDR3 runs to 16 residues. J lost 8 bases, V lost 4 bases, and 10 bases had no gene match. Germline-derived CDR1 and CDR2 are MGHRA and YSYEKL. The DNA of the CDR3 is TGCGCCAGCAGCCCCCGGACTAGCGGGCGTTTCGATGAGCAGTTCTTC. This encodes CASSPRTSGRFDEQFF.

The chain is built from TRBV20-1 and TRBJ1-1, with 8 bases aligning to TRBD1. CDR1 DFQATT and CDR2 SNEGSKA come from the germline V gene (reference sequence). The CDR3 loop spans 10 amino acids. V trimming: 6 bases; J trimming: 11 bases; junction bases outside the gene matches: 5. This chain's CDR3 is CSAGQGGAFF. The CDR3 DNA sequence: TGCAGTGCCGGACAGGGTGGCGCTTTCTTT.

The chain combines TRBV19 with TRBJ1-5, with D unresolved. The CDR3 loop spans 14 amino acids. CDR1 and CDR2 (germline): LNHDA, SQIVND (reference sequence). Trimming took 3 bases from V and 4 from J, leaving 10 bases between them. CDR3: CASSIKGWNQPQHF. The CDR3 DNA is TGTGCCAGTAGTATCAAAGGGTGGAATCAGCCCCAGCATTTT.

This chain connects TRBV5-4 to TRBJ1-6; D remains ambiguous. This CDR3 spans 12 amino acids. The germline CDR1 and CDR2 sequences are SGHNT and YYREEE (reference sequence). With 4 bases removed from V and 5 bases from J, the gap between germline ends came to 4 bases. The CDR3: CASSANNSPLHF. CDR3 nucleotides: TGTGCCAGCAGCGCCAATAATTCACCCCTCCACTTT.

This clone was seen just once. This rearrangement joins TRBV7-3 to TRBJ2-3, with TRBD2 matching 7 bases. Trimming cost V 0 bases and J 8 bases; bases outside gene matches: 5. Germline CDR1 and CDR2: SGHTA and FQGTGA. The CDR3 covers 14 residues. This chain's CDR3 is CASSLTAGSATQYF. The CDR3 nucleotides read TGTGCCAGCAGCTTAACAGCGGGGTCGGCTACGCAGTATTTT.

The rearrangement links TRBV27 to TRBJ1-1; weak D call: TRBD1 (5 bases). CDR1 is MNHEY, CDR2 SMNVEV, per germline (reference sequence). This CDR3 is 14 amino acids long. Trimming took 5 bases from V and 4 from J, leaving 14 bases between them. CDR3 coding DNA: TGTGCCAGCAGTGCGCCAGGGTTTAGCACTGAAGCTTTCTTT. Encoded protein: CASSAPGFSTEAFF.

The chain recombines TRBV28 with TRBJ1-1; D possibly corresponds to TRBD1 (6 bases). This CDR3 contains 15 residues. V dropped 1 base and J dropped 5 bases, with 14 bases sitting between them. CDR1 is MDHEN and CDR2 is SYDVKM in the germline V gene. CDR3 residues: CASSLLGGGGTEAFF. The CDR3, as DNA: TGTGCCAGCAGTTTATTGGGAGGGGGAGGAACTGAAGCTTTCTTT.

The chain joins TRBV5-1 to TRBJ1-4; perhaps TRBD1 as D (6 bases). This CDR3 is built from 16 residues. Germline values: CDR1 SGHRS, CDR2 YFSETQ. V was cut by 1 base and J by 9 bases, with 19 bases left in between. CDR3 coding DNA: TGCGCCAGCAGCTTGATAGCACAGGGAATGCAGAAAAAACTGTTTTTT. As protein: CASSLIAQGMQKKLFF.

V is TRBV7-2 and J is TRBJ2-1; weak D call: TRBD1 (5 bases). The CDR3 is made up of 16 amino acids. Trimming took 1 base from V and 6 from J, leaving 16 bases between them. Germline V lookup: CDR1 SGHTA, CDR2 FQGNSA. Here the CDR3 DNA reads TGTGCCAGCAGCTTAGGATTGGGGCAGGGTATCAATGAGCAGTTCTTC. Translation gives CASSLGLGQGINEQFF.

The CDR3 spells CASSPLGGIQPQHF. The CDR3 nucleotides read TGCGCCAGCAGCCCCCTGGGCGGGATACAGCCCCAGCATTTT. The chain carries TRBV5-1 and TRBJ1-5, with unresolved D. This CDR3 spans 14 amino acids. The germline V gene encodes CDR1 SGHRS and CDR2 YFSETQ. The V gene lost 4 bases and the J gene lost 7 bases, with 15 bases spanning the gap. Supplemented by reference TRBV5-1 and TRBJ1-5, the full variable domain reads KAGVTQTPRYLIKTRGQQVTLSCSPISGHRSVSWYQQTPGQGLQFLFEYFSETQRNKGNFPGRFSGRQFSNSRSEMNVSTLELGDSALYLCASSPLGGIQPQHFGDGTRLSIL.

The chain has TRBV5-4 and TRBJ1-6; D is perhaps TRBD1 (5 bases). This CDR3 contains 14 residues. The ends were cut back, 0 bases at V and 10 bases at J, with 11 bases in the middle. Germline CDR1 is SGHNT and CDR2 is YYREEE (reference sequence). The CDR3 is CASSLAGPGSPLHF. CDR3 in DNA: TGTGCCAGCAGCTTGGCAGGGCCCGGCTCACCCCTCCACTTT. Full variable domain (missing parts from reference TRBV5-4 and TRBJ1-6): ETGVTQSPTHLIKTRGQQVTLRCSSQSGHNTVSWYQQALGQGPQFIFQYYREEENGRGNFPPRFSGLQFPNYSSELNVNALELDDSALYLCASSLAGPGSPLHFGNGTRLTVT.

The chain has TRBV5-5 and TRBJ2-7; 7 bases match TRBD1. The germline V gene has CDR1 SGHKS and CDR2 YYEKEE (reference sequence). This CDR3 contains 13 residues. With V trimmed by 6 bases and J by 4 bases, 7 bases remained unmatched. CDR3 in amino acids: CASTGGTAYEQYF. For the CDR3, the DNA is TGTGCCAGCACAGGGGGAACGGCATACGAGCAGTACTTC. Variable domain in full (rest from reference TRBV5-5 and TRBJ2-7): DAGVTQSPTHLIKTRGQQVTLRCSPISGHKSVSWYQQVLGQGPQFIFQYYEKEERGRGNFPDRFSARQFPNYSSELNVNALLLGDSALYLCASTGGTAYEQYFGPGTRLTVT.

The gene calls are TRBV19 and TRBJ1-4; D is unclear. The CDR3 sequence is 13 residues long. Germline V lookup: CDR1 LNHDA, CDR2 SQIVND (reference sequence). V lost 8 bases and J lost 0, with 7 bases in between. CDR3 bases: TGTGCCAGTCGGACTGCAACTAATGAAAAACTGTTTTTT. Translation gives CASRTATNEKLFF.

CDR3 protein: CASNPSRTNEQFF. For the CDR3, the DNA is TGTGCCAGCAACCCTAGCAGGACCAATGAGCAGTTCTTC. The chain employs TRBV2 and TRBJ2-1, with D tentatively TRBD2 (5 bases). V was trimmed by 7 bases and J by 6 bases, leaving 13 bases between them. Germline V lookup: CDR1 SNHLY, CDR2 FYNNEI. CDR3 size: 13 residues.

The genes are TRBV7-2 and TRBJ2-1; D may be TRBD2 (6 bases). Between the trimmed V and J ends, which lost 4 bases and 1 base, there was a span of 8 bases. The germline CDR1 and CDR2 sequences are SGHTA and FQGNSA. The CDR3 is made up of 14 amino acids. CDR3 region: CASSYAGSYNEQFF. The CDR3 DNA follows: TGTGCCAGCAGCTACGCGGGATCCTACAATGAGCAGTTCTTC.

V gene TRBV28 combines with J gene TRBJ1-3, with D unresolved. Germline V lookup: CDR1 MDHEN, CDR2 SYDVKM. The germline V and J ends were trimmed by 3 bases and 4 bases, with 13 bases remaining between them. This CDR3 has 15 amino acids. The CDR3 loop is CASSFDPLRGNTIYF. The CDR3 coding sequence is TGTGCCAGCAGTTTTGACCCCTTACGAGGAAACACCATATATTTT.

V and J are TRBV4-2 and TRBJ2-5; 9 positions agree with TRBD1. CDR1 LGHNA and CDR2 YNFKEQ come from the germline V gene. Trimming at V came to 3 bases and at J to 3 bases, leaving 5 bases not matched to a gene. CDR3 size: 15 residues. CDR3 in amino acids: CASSQGDRAKETQYF. CDR3 in DNA: TGTGCCAGCAGCCAGGGGGACAGGGCGAAAGAGACCCAGTACTTC.

The rearrangement uses TRBV5-4 and TRBJ1-3, with no clear D. Germline lookup yields CDR1 SGHNT and CDR2 YYREEE (reference sequence). The CDR3 runs 15 residues. V lost 3 bases and J 0 bases, leaving 10 bases between the germline ends. Here the CDR3 DNA reads TGTGCCAGCAGCTACCCCGGGAGCTCTGGAAACACCATATATTTT. Its translation is CASSYPGSSGNTIYF.

The chain uses TRBV11-2 and TRBJ2-1; 12 positions agree with TRBD2. The germline CDR1 and CDR2 sequences are SGHAT and FQNNGV. The CDR3 covers 15 residues. The ends lost 5 bases at V and 7 bases at J; junction bases unmatched: 6. CDR3 nucleotide sequence: TGTGCCAGCAGCCACCTAGCGGGGGGGGTAAATGAGCAGTTCTTC. This sequence encodes CASSHLAGGVNEQFF.

The rearrangement uses TRBV10-3 and TRBJ2-1, with D possibly TRBD1 on 7 matching bases. Trimming stripped 6 bases from V and 4 bases from J, with 16 bases between. The CDR3 totals 15 residues. Germline-derived CDR1 and CDR2 are ENHRY and SYGVKD. The CDR3 DNA reads TGTGCCATCAGCACCGGGGGACAGAATTACAATGAGCAGTTCTTC. It codes for CAISTGGQNYNEQFF.

CDR3 DNA: TGTGCCAGCAGCTTAGTTCGGGGAGGGGACTCCTACAATGAGCAGTTCTTC. Translating it yields CASSLVRGGDSYNEQFF. The chain recombines TRBV7-6 with TRBJ2-1; 7 bases line up with TRBD2. Germline CDR1 and CDR2: SGHVS and FNYEAQ. The CDR3 is made up of 17 amino acids. With 1 base clipped from V and 0 bases from J, the junction kept 6 bases outside the gene matches.

The gene calls are TRBV28 and TRBJ1-5; D is perhaps TRBD1 (6 bases). Germline CDR1 reads MDHEN; CDR2 reads SYDVKM. The CDR3 contains 18 residues. Trimming took 4 bases from V and 0 from J, leaving 19 bases between them. CDR3 in DNA: TGTGCCAGCAGTTCCCTTAGACAGGTCTCATATAGCAATCAGCCCCAGCATTTT. This encodes CASSSLRQVSYSNQPQHF. Full variable domain (remainder filled in from reference TRBV28 and TRBJ1-5): DVKVTQSSRYLVKRTGEKVFLECVQDMDHENMFWYRQDPGLGLRLIYFSYDVKMKEKGDIPEGYSVSREKKERFSLILESASTNQTSMYLCASSSLRQVSYSNQPQHFGDGTRLSIL.